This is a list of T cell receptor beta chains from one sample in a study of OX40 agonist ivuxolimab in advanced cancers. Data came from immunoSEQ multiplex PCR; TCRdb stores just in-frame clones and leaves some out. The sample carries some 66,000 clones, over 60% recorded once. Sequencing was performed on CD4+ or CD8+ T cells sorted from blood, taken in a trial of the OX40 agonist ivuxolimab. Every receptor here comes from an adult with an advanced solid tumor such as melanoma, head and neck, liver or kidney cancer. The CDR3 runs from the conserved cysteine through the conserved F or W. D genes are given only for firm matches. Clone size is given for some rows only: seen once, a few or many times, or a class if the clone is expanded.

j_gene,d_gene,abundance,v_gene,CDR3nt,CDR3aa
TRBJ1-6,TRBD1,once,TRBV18,TGTGCCAGCTCATCGGCCAGGGGGACCAATTCACCCCTCCACTTT,CASSSARGTNSPLHF
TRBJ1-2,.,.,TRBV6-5,TGTGCCAGCAGTTACTTGGCACACTATGGCTACACCTTC,CASSYLAHYGYTF
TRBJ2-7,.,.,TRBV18,TGTGCCAGCTCACCACCGATTGGGGGCTGGGGCGAGCAGTACTTC,CASSPPIGGWGEQYF
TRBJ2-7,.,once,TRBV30,TGTGCCTGGAGTGGCGCCAGGGCCCCCTACGAGCAGTACTTC,CAWSGARAPYEQYF
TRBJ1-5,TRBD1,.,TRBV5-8,TGTGCCAGCAGCTGGAACAGGGGCAGCAATCAGCCCCAGCATTTT,CASSWNRGSNQPQHF
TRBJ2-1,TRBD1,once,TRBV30,TGTGCCTGGAGTGTTAGGGGCAGGGGGTTAGATGAGCAGTTCTTC,CAWSVRGRGLDEQFF
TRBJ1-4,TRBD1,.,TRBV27,TGTGCCAGCAGTCCCAGGGGGTCGTCAAATGAAAAACTGTTTTTT,CASSPRGSSNEKLFF
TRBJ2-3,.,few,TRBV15,TGTGCCACCAACCGCTGGGAGTCAAGCACAGATACGCAGTATTTT,CATNRWESSTDTQYF
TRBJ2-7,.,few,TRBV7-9,TGTGCCAGCAGCTTTTCATCGGGGGTTGACGAGCAGTACTTC,CASSFSSGVDEQYF
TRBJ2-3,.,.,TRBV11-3,TGTGCCAGCAGCTTCCAGGGCAGGGGGGGTGAAACAGATACGCAGTATTTT,CASSFQGRGGETDTQYF
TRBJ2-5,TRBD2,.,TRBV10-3,TGTGCCATCAGGATAGCGGGAGAAGAGACCCAGTACTTC,CAIRIAGEETQYF
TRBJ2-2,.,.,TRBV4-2,TGTGCCAGCAGCCGAGAAATTAACACCGGGGAGCTGTTTTTT,CASSREINTGELFF
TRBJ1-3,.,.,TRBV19,TGTGCCAGTAGTGGTAGCTCTGGAAACACCATATATTTT,CASSGSSGNTIYF
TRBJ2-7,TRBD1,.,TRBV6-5,TGTGCCAGCAGTTTTGGACAGGGACCCTACGAGCAGTACTTC,CASSFGQGPYEQYF
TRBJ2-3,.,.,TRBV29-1,TGCAGCGTTGGCTCGCGCCATCACCCAGATACGCAGTATTTT,CSVGSRHHPDTQYF
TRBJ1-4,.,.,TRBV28,TGTGCCAGCAGTTTGTTTGGCGGCTGGGAAAAACTGTTTTTT,CASSLFGGWEKLFF
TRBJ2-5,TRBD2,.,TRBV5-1,TGCGCCAGCAGCTTGTTGGTAGCGGGGGGCGGGACCCAGTACTTC,CASSLLVAGGGTQYF
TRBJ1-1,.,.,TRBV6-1,TGTGCCAGCAGGGAGCGTGTGGACACTGAAGCTTTCTTT,CASRERVDTEAFF
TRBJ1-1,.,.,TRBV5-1,TGCGCCAGCAGCTTGGCGTCCGGGCCCACTGAAGCTTTCTTT,CASSLASGPTEAFF
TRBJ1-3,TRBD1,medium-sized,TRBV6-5,TGTGCCAGCAGTGCCCCTGACAGGGTAGACACCATATATTTT,CASSAPDRVDTIYF
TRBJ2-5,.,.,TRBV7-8,TGTGCCAGCAGCTTAACTTACAGTCGCACCCACCAAGAGACCCAGTACTTC,CASSLTYSRTHQETQYF
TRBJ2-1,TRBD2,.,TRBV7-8,TGTGCCAGCAGCATCCTAGCGGGGTCTTACAATGAGCAGTTCTTC,CASSILAGSYNEQFF